Below, one TCR beta chain is given with its context. These data are taken from a study of cytomegalovirus exposure and HLA in healthy donors. The method was immunoSEQ multiplex PCR; TCRdb's version includes in-frame clones alone and lacks a portion of them. The sample holds approximately 300,000 clones; about nine tenths are singletons and the top ten take 0.95% to 1.5%. Sequenced: PBMCs. This TCR was recovered from a woman in her thirties in good health and CMV-seropositive.

Written as DNA, the CDR3 is TGCAGCGTTGAAGAGGGGGAACAGGGGGTCCCCTACGAGCAGTACTTC. It yields the protein CSVEEGEQGVPYEQYF. The rearrangement links TRBV29-1 to TRBJ2-7; 8 bases fit TRBD1. This CDR3 has 16 amino acids. Trimming removed 0 bases from V and 2 bases from J; junction bases left unmatched: 9. Germline V gives CDR1 SQVTM, CDR2 ANQGSEA.